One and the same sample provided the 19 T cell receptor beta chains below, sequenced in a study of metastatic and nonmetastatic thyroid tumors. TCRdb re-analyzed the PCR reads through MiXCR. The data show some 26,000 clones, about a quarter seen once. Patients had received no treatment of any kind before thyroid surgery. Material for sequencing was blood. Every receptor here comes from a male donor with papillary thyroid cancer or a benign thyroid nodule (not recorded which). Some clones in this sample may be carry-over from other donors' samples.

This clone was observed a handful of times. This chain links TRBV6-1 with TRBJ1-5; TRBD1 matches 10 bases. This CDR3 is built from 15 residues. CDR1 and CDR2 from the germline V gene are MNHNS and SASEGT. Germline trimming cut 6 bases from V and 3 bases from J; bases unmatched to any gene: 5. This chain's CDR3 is CASSPTGGTNQPQHF. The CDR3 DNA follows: TGTGCCAGCAGCCCGACAGGGGGCACCAATCAGCCCCAGCATTTT.

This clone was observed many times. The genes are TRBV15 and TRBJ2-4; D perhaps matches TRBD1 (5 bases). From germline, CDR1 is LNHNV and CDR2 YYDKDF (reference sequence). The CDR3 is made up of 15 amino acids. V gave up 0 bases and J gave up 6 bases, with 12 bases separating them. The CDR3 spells CATSRDYGQANIQYF. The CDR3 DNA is TGTGCCACCAGCAGAGATTATGGACAAGCAAACATTCAGTACTTC.

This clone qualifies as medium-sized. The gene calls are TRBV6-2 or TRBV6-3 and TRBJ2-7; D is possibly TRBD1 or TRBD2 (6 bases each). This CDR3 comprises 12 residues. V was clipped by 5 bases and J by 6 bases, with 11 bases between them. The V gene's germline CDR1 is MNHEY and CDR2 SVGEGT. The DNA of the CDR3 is TGTGCCAGCAGTGCCCGGGGGCTCGAGCAGTACTTC. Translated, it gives CASSARGLEQYF.

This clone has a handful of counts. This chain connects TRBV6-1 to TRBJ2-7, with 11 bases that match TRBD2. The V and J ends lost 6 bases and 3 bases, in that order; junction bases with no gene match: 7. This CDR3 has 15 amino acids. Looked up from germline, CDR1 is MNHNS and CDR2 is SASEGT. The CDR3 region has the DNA TGTGCCAGCAGATCCCCCGGGACTAGCGGCTACGAGCAGTACTTC. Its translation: CASRSPGTSGYEQYF.

DNA of the CDR3: TGCGCCAGCAGCTTGCTCTCTGTGACAGCAACCGGGGAGCTGTTTTTT. Amino acid sequence: CASSLLSVTATGELFF. The rearrangement uses TRBV5-1 and TRBJ2-2; the D gene is possibly TRBD1 (5 bases). This CDR3 is built from 16 residues. CDR1 SGHRS and CDR2 YFSETQ come from the germline V gene. V dropped 1 base and J dropped 5 bases, with 15 bases sitting between them.

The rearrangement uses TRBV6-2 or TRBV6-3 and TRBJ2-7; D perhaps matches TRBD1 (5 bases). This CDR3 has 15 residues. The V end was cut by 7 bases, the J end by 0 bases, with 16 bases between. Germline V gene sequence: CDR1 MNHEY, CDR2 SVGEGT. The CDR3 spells CASNQDGQSSYEQYF. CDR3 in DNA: TGTGCCAGCAACCAAGACGGACAAAGCTCCTACGAGCAGTACTTC.

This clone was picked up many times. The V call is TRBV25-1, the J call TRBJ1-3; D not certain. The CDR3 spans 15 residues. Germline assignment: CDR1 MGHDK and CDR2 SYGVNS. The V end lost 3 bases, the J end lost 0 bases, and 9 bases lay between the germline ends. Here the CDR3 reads CASSDWSGSGNTIYF. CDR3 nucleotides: TGTGCCAGCAGTGACTGGTCCGGCTCTGGAAACACCATATATTTT.

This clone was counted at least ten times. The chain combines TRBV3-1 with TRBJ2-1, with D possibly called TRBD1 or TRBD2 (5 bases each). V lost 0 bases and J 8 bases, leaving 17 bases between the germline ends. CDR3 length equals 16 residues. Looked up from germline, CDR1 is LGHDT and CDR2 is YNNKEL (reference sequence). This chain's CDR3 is CASSQEYSGRGYEQFF. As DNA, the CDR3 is TGTGCCAGCAGCCAAGAGTACAGCGGAAGGGGCTATGAGCAGTTCTTC.

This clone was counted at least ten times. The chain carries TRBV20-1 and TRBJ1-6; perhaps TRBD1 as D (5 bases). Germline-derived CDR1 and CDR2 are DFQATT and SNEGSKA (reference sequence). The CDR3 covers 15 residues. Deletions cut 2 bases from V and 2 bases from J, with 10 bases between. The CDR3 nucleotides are TGCAGTGCTAGATCAGGGAGGGCCTATAATTCACCCCTCCACTTT. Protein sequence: CSARSGRAYNSPLHF.

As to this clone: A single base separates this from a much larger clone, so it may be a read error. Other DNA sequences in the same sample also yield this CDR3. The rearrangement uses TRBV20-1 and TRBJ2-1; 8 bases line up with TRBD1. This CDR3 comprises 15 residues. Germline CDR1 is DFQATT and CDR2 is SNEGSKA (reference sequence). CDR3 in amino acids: CSATDRVREFGEQFF. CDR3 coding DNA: TGCAGCGCTACGGACAGGGTTCGTGAGTTCGGTGAGCAGTTCTTC.

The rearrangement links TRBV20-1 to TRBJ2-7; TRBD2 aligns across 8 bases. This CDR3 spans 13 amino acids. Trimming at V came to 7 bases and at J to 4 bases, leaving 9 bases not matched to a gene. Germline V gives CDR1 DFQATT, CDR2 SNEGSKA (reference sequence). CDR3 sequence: CSVGGLGLYEQYF. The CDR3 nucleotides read TGCAGTGTAGGGGGACTAGGACTGTACGAGCAGTACTTC.

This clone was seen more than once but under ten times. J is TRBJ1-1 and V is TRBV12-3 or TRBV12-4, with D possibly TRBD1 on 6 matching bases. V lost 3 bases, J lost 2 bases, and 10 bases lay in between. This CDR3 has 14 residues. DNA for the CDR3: TGTGCCAGCAGTTTGGGGGGCTATAACACTGAAGCTTTCTTT. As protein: CASSLGGYNTEAFF.

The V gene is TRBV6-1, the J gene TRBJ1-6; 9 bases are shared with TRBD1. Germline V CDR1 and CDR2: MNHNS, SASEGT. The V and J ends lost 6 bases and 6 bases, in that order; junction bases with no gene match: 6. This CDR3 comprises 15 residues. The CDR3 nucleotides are TGTGCCAGCAGCGCACCGGGACAGGGTAATTCACCCCTCCACTTT. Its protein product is CASSAPGQGNSPLHF.

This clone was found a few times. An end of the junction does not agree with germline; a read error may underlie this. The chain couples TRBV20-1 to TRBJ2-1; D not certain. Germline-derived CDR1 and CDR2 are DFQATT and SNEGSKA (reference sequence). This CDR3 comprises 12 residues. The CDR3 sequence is CSSRDRKYEQFF. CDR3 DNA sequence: TGCAGTTCTAGAGATAGGAAGTATGAGCAGTTCTTC.

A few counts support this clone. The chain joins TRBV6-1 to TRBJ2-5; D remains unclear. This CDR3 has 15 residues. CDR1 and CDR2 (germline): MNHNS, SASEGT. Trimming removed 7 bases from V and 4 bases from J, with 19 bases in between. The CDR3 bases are TGTGCCAGCACCCATTCTTGGGTTCGAGGAGAGACCCAGTACTTC. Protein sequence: CASTHSWVRGETQYF.

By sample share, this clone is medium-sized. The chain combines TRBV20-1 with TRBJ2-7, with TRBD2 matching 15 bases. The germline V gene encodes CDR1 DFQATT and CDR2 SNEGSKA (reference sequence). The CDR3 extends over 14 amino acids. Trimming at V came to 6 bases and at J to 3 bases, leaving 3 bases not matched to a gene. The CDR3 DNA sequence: TGCAGTGCAGGGACTAGCGGGAGGAACTACGAGCAGTACTTC. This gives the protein CSAGTSGRNYEQYF.

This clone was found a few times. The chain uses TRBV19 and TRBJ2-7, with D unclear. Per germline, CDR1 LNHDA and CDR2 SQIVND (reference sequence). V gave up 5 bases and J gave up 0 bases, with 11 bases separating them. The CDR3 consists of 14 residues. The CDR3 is CASSGRRGSYEQYF. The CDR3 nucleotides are TGTGCCAGTAGTGGCCGACGCGGCTCCTACGAGCAGTACTTC. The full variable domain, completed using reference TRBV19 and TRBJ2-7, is DGGITQSPKYLFRKEGQNVTLSCEQNLNHDAMYWYRQDPGQGLRLIYYSQIVNDFQKGDIAEGYSVSREKKESFPLTVTSAQKNPTAFYLCASSGRRGSYEQYFGPGTRLTVT.

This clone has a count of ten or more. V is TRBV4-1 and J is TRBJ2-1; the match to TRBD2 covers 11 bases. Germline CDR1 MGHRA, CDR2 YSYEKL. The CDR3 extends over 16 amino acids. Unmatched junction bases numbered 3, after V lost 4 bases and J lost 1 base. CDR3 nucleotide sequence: TGCGCCAGCAGCCCGGTAGCGGGAGGGTCCTACAATGAGCAGTTCTTC. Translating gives CASSPVAGGSYNEQFF.

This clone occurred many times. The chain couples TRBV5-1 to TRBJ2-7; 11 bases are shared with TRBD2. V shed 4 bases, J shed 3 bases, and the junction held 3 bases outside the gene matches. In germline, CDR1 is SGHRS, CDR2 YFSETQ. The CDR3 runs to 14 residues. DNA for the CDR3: TGCGCCAGCAGCGAGGGACTAGCGGACTACGAGCAGTACTTC. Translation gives CASSEGLADYEQYF.